The clone carrying this T cell receptor beta chain showed up just a few times. The CDR3 totals 17 residues. The V end was cut by 0 bases, the J end by 6 bases, with 18 bases between. CDR1 and CDR2 from the germline V gene are SGHTA and FQGNSA. Unique molecular identifiers were used to barcode this TCRbeta library. One entry per CDR3 protein results from TCRdb running MiXCR on the PCR reads. Counted here are some 490,000 distinct CDR3 sequences, 12% occurring once; the ten biggest clones make up more than 5.5%. This record belongs to a study of T-cell reconstitution after alpha-beta-depleted transplantation in children.

This chain uses TRBV7-2 with TRBJ2-1; a weak D match, TRBD1 (6 bases). Sequencing was performed on PBMCs from the stem cell graft donor, taken from the stem cell graft. This receptor was taken from a human donor who donated a stem cell graft to a child with combined immunodeficiency. This CDR3 reads CASSLAPSIWGPNEQFF. CDR3 bases: TGTGCCAGCAGCTTAGCGCCGTCCATTTGGGGGCCCAATGAGCAGTTCTTC. Filled out from reference TRBV7-2 and TRBJ2-1, the complete variable domain reads GAGVSQSPSNKVTEKGKDVELRCDPISGHTALYWYRQSLGQGLEFLIYFQGNSAPDKSGLPSDRFSAERTGGSVSTLTIQRTQQEDSAVYLCASSLAPSIWGPNEQFFGPGTRLTVL.